Listed below are T cell receptor beta chains from one sample, sequenced in a study of blood T cell repertoires in COVID-19. The method was immunoSEQ multiplex PCR; TCRdb's version includes in-frame clones alone and lacks a portion of them. The data contain about 74,000 clones, less than 85% of them singletons. The sample consisted of peripheral blood. The receptor set was obtained from a human donor in a cohort sampled during active COVID-19. Each CDR3 is given with its conserved first and last residue. The D gene is left open where the match is weak. Where a row states a size, it is once, few, many or the class of an expanded clone; other rows omit it.

clone_size,d_call,v_call,j_call,cdr3_aa,cdr3_nt
-,-,TRBV9,TRBJ1-1,CASSWGTTNTEAFF,TGTGCCAGCAGCTGGGGGACAACGAACACTGAAGCTTTCTTT
few,-,TRBV7-9,TRBJ2-1,CASSLVRSQTTNEQFF,TGTGCCAGCAGCTTAGTTAGGTCACAGACAACCAATGAGCAGTTCTTC
once,-,TRBV3-1/TRBV3-2,TRBJ2-7,CASSQFARGRYEQYF,TGTGCCAGCAGCCAATTCGCCAGGGGAAGGTACGAGCAGTACTTC
-,TRBD2,TRBV7-2,TRBJ2-7,CASSLSRGDEQYF,TGTGCCAGCAGCTTGAGTCGGGGGGACGAGCAGTACTTC
once,-,TRBV24-1,TRBJ1-5,CATSVSGGGENQPQHF,TGTGCCACCAGTGTCTCCGGGGGGGGTGAGAATCAGCCCCAGCATTTT
once,TRBD1,TRBV5-1,TRBJ2-7,CASSVSTGTGGSYEQYF,TGCGCCAGCAGCGTATCCACCGGGACAGGGGGCAGTTACGAGCAGTACTTC
-,-,TRBV7-3,TRBJ2-1,CASSLSGSHEQFF,TGTGCCAGCAGCTTATCCGGTAGCCACGAGCAGTTCTTC
-,-,TRBV28,TRBJ2-3,CASSYDSATDTQYF,TGTGCCAGCAGTTACGACAGTGCCACAGATACGCAGTATTTT
-,TRBD1,TRBV10-3,TRBJ2-7,CATRTGGKAEQYF,TGTGCCACCCGGACAGGGGGCAAGGCCGAGCAGTACTTC
few,TRBD1,TRBV18,TRBJ1-1,CASLKGQGEAFF,TGTGCCAGCCTCAAGGGACAGGGTGAAGCTTTCTTT
-,-,TRBV6-5,TRBJ2-2,CASRRGGDTGELFF,TGTGCCAGCAGAAGGGGGGGGGACACCGGGGAGCTGTTTTTT
-,TRBD2,TRBV12-5,TRBJ2-2,CASSSGGTIGGELFF,TGTGCTAGTTCTAGCGGGGGGACAATTGGCGGGGAGCTGTTTTTT
-,TRBD1,TRBV12-5,TRBJ2-7,CASDLRDRGPYEQYF,TGTGCTAGTGATTTGCGGGACAGGGGACCCTACGAGCAGTACTTC
-,-,TRBV3-1/TRBV3-2,TRBJ2-3,CASSPLSMGPRDTQYF,TGTGCCAGCAGCCCGCTCTCGATGGGGCCGAGAGATACGCAGTATTTT
-,-,TRBV6-1,TRBJ2-7,CASSETVRQEQYF,TGTGCCAGCAGTGAAACAGTCCGGCAGGAGCAGTACTTC
once,-,TRBV28,TRBJ1-3,CASSPGGLPGHSGNTIYF,TGTGCCAGCAGTCCCGGAGGACTTCCGGGCCACTCTGGAAACACCATATATTTT
-,-,TRBV9,TRBJ2-1,CASSVAGGGPSSYNEQFF,TGTGCCAGCAGCGTAGCTGGGGGGGGCCCAAGCTCCTACAATGAGCAGTTCTTC
-,-,TRBV5-6,TRBJ1-2,CASSFQGGYGYTF,TGTGCCAGCAGCTTTCAGGGTGGCTATGGCTACACCTTC
-,TRBD1,TRBV5-5,TRBJ2-7,CASSQGAGYGQYF,TGTGCCAGCAGCCAGGGGGCGGGCTACGGGCAGTACTTC
-,-,TRBV9,TRBJ1-1,CASSVGEINTEAFF,TGTGCCAGCAGCGTAGGGGAGATTAACACTGAAGCTTTCTTT
few,TRBD1,TRBV7-9,TRBJ2-1,CASRSRSGTGNVEQFF,TGTGCCAGCAGGTCGCGGTCAGGGACAGGGAACGTTGAGCAGTTCTTC
-,-,TRBV3-1/TRBV3-2,TRBJ1-1,CASSPGQSNTEAFF,TGTGCCAGCAGCCCCGGACAGAGCAACACTGAAGCTTTCTTT
-,-,TRBV10-3,TRBJ1-2,CAISDRAGYGYTF,TGTGCCATCAGTGACAGGGCTGGCTATGGCTACACCTTC
few,-,TRBV14,TRBJ2-3,CASSQDSGYGTDTQYF,TGTGCCAGCAGCCAAGATTCGGGGTACGGCACAGATACGCAGTATTTT
-,-,TRBV4-1,TRBJ2-7,CASSHPLGGYEQYF,TGCGCCAGCAGCCACCCACTGGGGGGTTACGAGCAGTACTTC
few,TRBD1,TRBV11-2,TRBJ2-2,CASSSQGADGELFF,TGTGCCAGCAGCTCGCAGGGGGCTGACGGGGAGCTGTTTTTT
-,-,TRBV28,TRBJ1-1,CASSLPRGAVTEAFF,TGTGCCAGCAGTCTCCCACGTGGGGCGGTAACTGAAGCTTTCTTT
once,TRBD1,TRBV24-1,TRBJ2-1,CATSDWKGQTLGNEQFF,TGTGCCACCAGTGACTGGAAGGGACAGACCTTGGGCAATGAGCAGTTCTTC
-,-,TRBV9,TRBJ2-7,CASSVGGDGYEQYF,TGTGCCAGCAGCGTAGGCGGAGATGGCTACGAGCAGTACTTC
-,-,TRBV29-1,TRBJ2-7,CSVTTRGVQYF,TGCAGCGTTACTACCAGGGGTGTGCAGTACTTC
-,-,TRBV28,TRBJ1-4,CASSSGQAEKLFF,TGTGCCAGCAGTTCAGGGCAGGCTGAAAAACTGTTTTTT
-,-,TRBV12-3/TRBV12-4,TRBJ2-5,CASSLRGGETQYF,TGTGCCAGCAGTTTACGAGGGGGAGAGACCCAGTACTTC
-,TRBD1,TRBV5-6,TRBJ2-1,CASSSIQGSSYNEQFF,TGTGCCAGCAGCTCGATACAGGGGAGCTCCTACAATGAGCAGTTCTTC
few,TRBD1,TRBV28,TRBJ1-5,CATRPGQYNQPQHF,TGTGCCACCCGTCCGGGACAGTACAATCAGCCCCAGCATTTT
-,-,TRBV5-1,TRBJ2-7,CASSLEVRGREQYF,TGCGCCAGCAGCTTGGAGGTCAGGGGACGCGAGCAGTACTTC
-,-,TRBV7-3,TRBJ2-3,CASSRMRLGEQYF,TGTGCCAGCAGCAGAATGAGACTAGGGGAGCAGTATTTT
once,TRBD1,TRBV6-5,TRBJ1-2,CASRATGVHGYTF,TGTGCCAGCAGAGCAACAGGGGTTCATGGCTACACCTTC
once,TRBD2,TRBV2,TRBJ2-2,CASSFARTRSTGELFF,TGTGCCAGCAGTTTCGCGAGGACTAGAAGCACCGGGGAGCTGTTTTTT
-,-,TRBV19,TRBJ1-2,CASSTSSVNYGYTF,TGTGCCAGTAGTACCTCATCGGTCAACTATGGCTACACCTTC
-,TRBD2,TRBV18,TRBJ2-1,CASSPPGAGGYNEQFF,TGTGCCAGCTCACCACCGGGAGCGGGGGGTTACAATGAGCAGTTCTTC
-,-,TRBV4-1,TRBJ2-2,CASSQVIIRGTGELFF,TGCGCCAGCAGCCAAGTTATCATTAGGGGCACCGGGGAGCTGTTTTTT
-,-,TRBV2,TRBJ2-1,CASRQGPYNEQFF,TGTGCCAGCAGACAGGGACCCTACAATGAGCAGTTCTTC
once,-,TRBV19,TRBJ1-3,CASSESGNTIYF,TGTGCCAGTAGTGAGTCTGGAAACACCATATATTTT
-,TRBD1,TRBV29-1,TRBJ2-3,CSTRQGSSPDTQYF,TGCAGCACCAGACAGGGGTCGTCACCAGATACGCAGTATTTT
-,TRBD2,TRBV6-2/TRBV6-3,TRBJ2-1,CASSSPGRGAYNEQFF,TGTGCCAGCAGTTCGCCTGGGCGGGGGGCCTACAATGAGCAGTTCTTC
-,-,TRBV3-1/TRBV3-2,TRBJ2-2,CASSQVSQGSSNTGELFF,TGTGCCAGCAGCCAAGTTTCGCAGGGGTCATCCAACACCGGGGAGCTGTTTTTT
once,-,TRBV11-2,TRBJ2-1,CASSETRSSYNEQFF,TGTGCCAGCAGCGAGACGCGGAGCTCCTACAATGAGCAGTTCTTC
-,-,TRBV12-5,TRBJ2-7,CASGLSPPYEQYF,TGTGCTAGTGGTTTGTCCCCCCCTTACGAGCAGTACTTC
-,TRBD1,TRBV2,TRBJ1-3,CASSRQGPSSGNTIYF,TGTGCCAGCAGTAGACAGGGGCCTAGCTCTGGAAACACCATATATTTT
-,TRBD1,TRBV10-2,TRBJ1-6,CASSEDRDSYNSPLHF,TGCGCCAGCAGTGAGGACAGGGATTCCTATAATTCACCCCTCCACTTT
-,TRBD1,TRBV5-5,TRBJ1-2,CASSLSEGQTYGYTF,TGTGCCAGCAGCTTGAGCGAGGGACAGACCTATGGCTACACCTTC
-,-,TRBV7-9,TRBJ1-4,CASSPATNEKLFF,TGTGCCAGCTCCCCAGCAACTAATGAAAAACTGTTTTTT
-,TRBD1,TRBV6-6,TRBJ1-5,CASRSGGGQPQHF,TGTGCCAGCCGGTCAGGGGGCGGGCAGCCCCAGCATTTT